These 20 T cell receptor beta chains share one sample of origin, sequenced in a study of cytomegalovirus exposure and HLA in healthy donors. 13 Jbeta primers and 60 Vbeta primers were used for the PCR. TCRdb keeps only in-frame clones here, not all; method: immunoSEQ multiplex PCR. The repertoire holds some 190,000 clones, with just under 80% as singletons. The sequenced sample was PBMCs. These receptors were taken from a young woman in good health and CMV-seronegative.

The rearrangement links TRBV7-2 to TRBJ2-5, with 10 bases lining up with TRBD2. CDR1 and CDR2 from the germline V gene are SGHTA and FQGNSA. The CDR3 runs 14 residues. The V segment lost 5 bases and the J segment 4 bases; nucleotides outside the gene matches: 4. The CDR3 coding sequence is TGTGCCAGCAGCCCCCTAGCGGGGGCAGAGACCCAGTACTTC. This gives the protein CASSPLAGAETQYF.

V and J are TRBV7-2 and TRBJ2-3; 12 bases match TRBD1. CDR3 size: 15 residues. Trimming cost V 4 bases and J 4 bases; bases outside gene matches: 3. The germline V gene encodes CDR1 SGHTA and CDR2 FQGNSA. Here the CDR3 DNA reads TGTGCCAGCAGCTACCGGGACAGGGGGCCAGATACGCAGTATTTT. It specifies CASSYRDRGPDTQYF.

The chain employs TRBV6-5 and TRBJ2-3; 12 nucleotides agree with TRBD2. The CDR3 extends over 15 amino acids. V trimming: 6 bases; J trimming: 1 base; junction bases outside the gene matches: 2. CDR1 and CDR2 from the germline V gene are MNHEY and SVGAGI. The CDR3 protein is CASSWTSGGTDTQYF. Written as DNA, the CDR3 is TGTGCCAGCAGCTGGACTAGCGGGGGCACAGATACGCAGTATTTT.

V usage is TRBV9 and J usage is TRBJ2-1; maybe TRBD1 (5 bases). Trimming pared 4 bases from V and 6 bases from J, leaving 14 bases between. Germline V gene data show CDR1 as SGDLS and CDR2 as YYNGEE. The CDR3 has 14 residues. CDR3 sequence reads: CASSSQVGGNEQFF. CDR3 nucleotides: TGTGCCAGCAGCTCACAGGTGGGCGGCAATGAGCAGTTCTTC. The variable domain in full, with the rest retrieved from reference TRBV9 and TRBJ2-1, is DSGVTQTPKHLITATGQRVTLRCSPRSGDLSVYWYQQSLDQGLQFLIQYYNGEERAKGNILERFSAQQFPDLHSELNLSSLELGDSALYFCASSSQVGGNEQFFGPGTRLTVL.

The rearrangement joins TRBV19 to TRBJ1-5; the D is unclear. CDR3 length: 15 residues. Between the trimmed V and J ends, which lost 3 bases and 2 bases, there was a span of 11 bases. CDR1 LNHDA and CDR2 SQIVND come from the germline V gene (reference sequence). The CDR3 here is CASSITRIGNQPQHF. In DNA form, the CDR3 reads TGTGCCAGTAGTATCACTAGAATAGGCAATCAGCCCCAGCATTTT.

V and J are TRBV7-6 and TRBJ2-3; the match to TRBD1 covers 8 bases. Per the germline V gene, CDR1 is SGHVS and CDR2 is FNYEAQ. Trimming removed 1 base from V and 5 bases from J; junction bases left unmatched: 8. The CDR3 covers 16 residues. In nucleotides, the CDR3 is TGTGCCAGCAGCTTAGGGACAGGGAAAGGAGAAGATACGCAGTATTTT. Its protein product is CASSLGTGKGEDTQYF.

The chain has TRBV2 and TRBJ2-1; 8 positions agree with TRBD2. Germline lookup yields CDR1 SNHLY and CDR2 FYNNEI. V shed 4 bases, J shed 5 bases, and the junction held 7 bases outside the gene matches. The CDR3 spans 15 residues. The chain's CDR3 is CASSVGAGAHNEQFF. CDR3 bases: TGTGCCAGCAGTGTAGGAGCGGGGGCTCACAATGAGCAGTTCTTC.

This clone was seen once. The V call is TRBV6-5, the J call TRBJ2-3, with TRBD2 identical over 8 bases. Germline trimming cut 10 bases from V and 1 base from J; bases unmatched to any gene: 4. The CDR3 is made up of 13 amino acids. Per the germline V gene, CDR1 is MNHEY and CDR2 is SVGAGI. This chain's CDR3 is CATMTSGTDTQYF. For the CDR3, the DNA is TGTGCCACCATGACTAGCGGCACAGATACGCAGTATTTT.

V usage is TRBV5-6 and J usage is TRBJ1-3; tentative D call: TRBD1 (5 bases). Germline CDR1 and CDR2: SGHDT and YYEEEE. Trimming took off 2 bases at V and 2 bases at J, with 14 bases between the two ends. This CDR3 has 16 amino acids. CDR3 protein: CASSLTLTGAGNTIYF. In DNA form, the CDR3 reads TGTGCCAGCAGCTTAACACTAACAGGAGCTGGAAACACCATATATTTT.

A word on this clone: The junction does not match germline at one end; this may be a read error. V usage is TRBV7-7 and J usage is TRBJ2-3; D gene ambiguous. The CDR3 is 15 amino acids. CDR1 and CDR2 (germline): SSHAT, FNYEAQ (reference sequence). In nucleotides, the CDR3 is TGTGCTAGCAGCTCCCTGGCCGGGAGCACAGATACGCAGTATTTT. It is translated as CASSSLAGSTDTQYF.

This clone was observed once. The chain couples TRBV10-3 to TRBJ2-7; 9 bases fit TRBD2. J gave up 0 bases and V 7 bases, and 1 base lay outside the gene matches. The CDR3 spans 13 residues. The germline gives CDR1 ENHRY, CDR2 SYGVKD. The CDR3 is CAITSGASYEQYF. As DNA, the CDR3 is TGTGCCATCACTAGCGGGGCCTCCTACGAGCAGTACTTC.

In DNA form, the CDR3 reads TGTGCCAGCAGCTTTGTGGGGACAGCTAACTATGGCTACACCTTC. The encoded protein is CASSFVGTANYGYTF. J is TRBJ1-2 and V is TRBV7-9, with 7 nucleotides matching TRBD1. V shed 3 bases, J shed 0 bases, and the junction held 4 bases outside the gene matches. Germline V lookup: CDR1 SEHNR, CDR2 FQNEAQ (reference sequence). The CDR3 spans 15 residues.

This clone was detected only once. The chain recombines TRBV29-1 with TRBJ2-7; D may be TRBD2 (6 bases). The CDR3 loop spans 12 amino acids. V lost 7 bases to trimming and J lost 2 bases, with 12 bases between them. Germline assignment: CDR1 SQVTM and CDR2 ANQGSEA. The CDR3 nucleotides read TGCAGCGCTGGGACTCCAACCTACGAGCAGTACTTC. Amino acid sequence: CSAGTPTYEQYF.

The V call is TRBV5-6, the J call TRBJ1-6, with 8 bases fitting TRBD1. Germline V gene data show CDR1 as SGHDT and CDR2 as YYEEEE. With 4 bases clipped from V and 5 bases from J, the junction kept 5 bases outside the gene matches. The CDR3 has 15 residues. CDR3 nucleotides: TGTGCCAGCAGCGGGCTACAGGGGGATAATTCACCCCTCCACTTT. As protein: CASSGLQGDNSPLHF. The variable domain in full, with the rest retrieved from reference TRBV5-6 and TRBJ1-6, is DAGVTQSPTHLIKTRGQQVTLRCSPKSGHDTVSWYQQALGQGPQFIFQYYEEEERQRGNFPDRFSGHQFPNYSSELNVNALLLGDSALYLCASSGLQGDNSPLHFGNGTRLTVT.

J is TRBJ2-3 and V is TRBV18; TRBD2 aligns across 12 bases. This CDR3 is 20 amino acids long. From germline, CDR1 is KGHSH and CDR2 LQKENI. The junction had 14 bases not matched to a gene; V was cut back by 2 bases and J by 2 bases. The CDR3, as DNA: TGTGCCAGCTCACCATACTCGCAACCATGGACTAGCGGGACCACAGATACGCAGTATTTT. Protein sequence: CASSPYSQPWTSGTTDTQYF.

V usage is TRBV7-9 and J usage is TRBJ2-1, with a possible D match to TRBD1 (6 bases). Germline V gene sequence: CDR1 SEHNR, CDR2 FQNEAQ (reference sequence). The V gene lost 3 bases and the J gene lost 2 bases, with 11 bases spanning the gap. The CDR3 extends over 15 amino acids. Written as DNA, the CDR3 is TGTGCCAGCAGCTTCCGGGACAACCCCTACAATGAGCAGTTCTTC. The encoded protein is CASSFRDNPYNEQFF.

In this sample, this clone turned up many times. The chain combines TRBV2 with TRBJ1-1, with 7 bases matching TRBD1. The V and J ends lost 4 bases and 0 bases, in that order; junction bases with no gene match: 8. Germline loops: CDR1 SNHLY, CDR2 FYNNEI. The CDR3 is made up of 16 amino acids. CDR3: CASSVWDSYMNTEAFF. CDR3 DNA sequence: TGTGCCAGCAGTGTCTGGGACAGCTACATGAACACTGAAGCTTTCTTT.

The CDR3 region is CASSPTGVTNEKLFF. In DNA, the CDR3 is TGTGCCAGCAGTCCTACAGGGGTAACTAATGAAAAACTGTTTTTT. The rearrangement joins TRBV7-2 to TRBJ1-4, with 7 nucleotides matching TRBD1. Germline lookup yields CDR1 SGHTA and CDR2 FQGNSA. V shed 6 bases, J shed 1 base, and the junction held 5 bases outside the gene matches. The CDR3 is 15 amino acids. The full variable domain, in which reference TRBV7-2 and TRBJ1-4 provide the parts outside the CDR3, is GAGVSQSPSNKVTEKGKDVELRCDPISGHTALYWYRQSLGQGLEFLIYFQGNSAPDKSGLPSDRFSAERTGGSVSTLTIQRTQQEDSAVYLCASSPTGVTNEKLFFGSGTQLSVL.

This clone appeared a single time. This chain links TRBV15 with TRBJ1-2; 8 bases align to TRBD1. V lost 1 base, J lost 0 bases, and 7 bases stayed unmatched. The CDR3 has 17 amino acids. Germline V gene data show CDR1 as LNHNV and CDR2 as YYDKDF (reference sequence). The CDR3: CATSRGTGGAANYGYTF. CDR3 nucleotides: TGTGCCACCAGCAGAGGTACAGGGGGTGCTGCTAACTATGGCTACACCTTC.

The rearrangement links TRBV4-2 to TRBJ2-3, with TRBD2 matching 11 bases. The trim removed 10 bases at V and 3 bases at J, leaving 6 bases unmatched. The CDR3 is made up of 14 amino acids. CDR1 is LGHNA, CDR2 YNFKEQ, per germline. In nucleotides, the CDR3 is TGTGCCACCGATAGCGGGGGGGCGACAGATACGCAGTATTTT. This codes for CATDSGGATDTQYF.